The rows below give T cell receptor beta chains drawn from one sample of a study of CD8 T cells in ankylosing spondylitis. Via MiXCR, TCRdb re-called the 5' RACE reads, giving one row per CDR3 protein. Among about 840,000 distinct CDR3 sequences, 12% were seen once, and the ten largest hold approximately 0.5%. The sequencing sample was made of blood, either unsorted or a sorted T cell fraction (not recorded which). These receptor sequences come from a male donor with ankylosing spondylitis. Both conserved end residues are part of each CDR3. D genes are given only for firm matches. Rows may omit the clone size; those that give it use once, few, many or a size class.

length,V,J,D,size,DNA,CDR3
13,TRBV29-1,TRBJ2-7,TRBD1,-,TGCAGCGTACAGACAGGGTTGACCTACGAGCAGTACTTC,CSVQTGLTYEQYF
13,TRBV6-4,TRBJ1-2,-,-,TGTGCCAGCCCCCGGGATATGGTCGTCCTCTACACCTTC,CASPRDMVVLYTF
13,TRBV20-1,TRBJ2-1,-,-,TGCAGTGCTAGATCCCCCTGGGGCAATGAGCAGTTCTTC,CSARSPWGNEQFF
12,TRBV7-6,TRBJ2-5,-,-,TGTGCCAGCAGCCACAGGGTTGAGACCCAGTACTTC,CASSHRVETQYF
13,TRBV28,TRBJ1-4,-,few,TGTGCCAGCAGACCGGGGGTTTACGAAAAACTGTTTTTT,CASRPGVYEKLFF
15,TRBV6-1,TRBJ2-3,-,few,TGTGCCAGCAAATCCCGGGACCGAGGCGCAGATACGCAGTATTTT,CASKSRDRGADTQYF
15,TRBV12-3/TRBV12-4,TRBJ2-3,TRBD2,many,TGTGCCAGCAGTGCTAGCGGGGGGGAAAGGAGTACGCAGTATTTT,CASSASGGERSTQYF
15,TRBV5-4,TRBJ2-1,-,-,TGTGCCAGCAGCTTGGGTGGGGCGGGGGCAAATGAGCAGTTCTTC,CASSLGGAGANEQFF
14,TRBV20-1,TRBJ2-5,TRBD1,many,TGCAGTGCCGACTCAGGACAGGGGTTTCAGACCCAGTACTTC,CSADSGQGFQTQYF
13,TRBV18,TRBJ2-7,-,-,TGTGCCAGCTCAGCTTTCGGGTCCTACGAGCAGTACTTC,CASSAFGSYEQYF
13,TRBV7-2,TRBJ2-4,-,many,TGTGCCAGCAGCTTAAGGGCAGGGGCCGTTCAGTACTTC,CASSLRAGAVQYF
13,TRBV20-1,TRBJ1-2,-,many,TGCAGTGCTATGTATTCTACATCCTATGGCTACACCTTC,CSAMYSTSYGYTF
13,TRBV29-1,TRBJ1-2,-,few,TGCAGCGTTGATATCGGGTCCGCGTATGGCTACACCTTC,CSVDIGSAYGYTF
14,TRBV7-2,TRBJ1-3,-,few,TGTGCCAGCAAGGGACGGTACTCTGGAAACACCATATATTTT,CASKGRYSGNTIYF
12,TRBV6-6,TRBJ2-3,-,few,TGTGCCAGCGGGCCCAGGGCTGATACGCAGTATTTT,CASGPRADTQYF
14,TRBV5-8,TRBJ2-7,-,-,TGTGCCAGCAGCTTCTCCCCCCGGGGGCCCGAGCAGTACTTC,CASSFSPRGPEQYF
14,TRBV3-1,TRBJ2-7,-,-,TGTGCCAGCAGCCAGACAGTGGGATCCTACGAGCAGTACTTC,CASSQTVGSYEQYF
14,TRBV7-3,TRBJ2-3,-,-,TGTGCCAGCAGCTATCGAGCCCGCACAGATACGCAGTATTTT,CASSYRARTDTQYF
14,TRBV24-1,TRBJ2-5,-,few,TGTGCCACCAGTGATCCAGGAGGAGGAGAGACCCAGTACTTC,CATSDPGGGETQYF
16,TRBV20-1,TRBJ2-3,TRBD1,-,TGCAGCCCCTATAGCCCCGGGACAGCCTACACAGATACGCAGTATTTT,CSPYSPGTAYTDTQYF
17,TRBV7-2,TRBJ2-5,-,few,TGTGCCAGCAGCTTAACTGGTGGCGGGGCGTACCAAGAGACCCAGTACTTC,CASSLTGGGAYQETQYF
14,TRBV20-1,TRBJ2-7,-,few,TGCAGTGCGTCATCAGGATCCCGCTCCTACGAGCAGTACTTC,CSASSGSRSYEQYF
15,TRBV4-1,TRBJ2-1,-,few,TGCGCCAGCAGCGCCAGTGACAGCTCCTACAATGAGCAGTTCTTC,CASSASDSSYNEQFF
14,TRBV12-3/TRBV12-4,TRBJ1-2,TRBD1,many,TGTGCCAGCAGTTCGTCGCGGGACAGTAGTGGCTACACCTTC,CASSSSRDSSGYTF
13,TRBV14,TRBJ1-2,-,-,TGTGCCAGCAGCCACGGGACATCGTATGGCTACACCTTC,CASSHGTSYGYTF
12,TRBV7-9,TRBJ2-7,TRBD1,-,TGTGCCAGCAGCTATACAGGGGTCGAGCAGTACTTC,CASSYTGVEQYF
18,TRBV11-1,TRBJ2-5,TRBD1,-,TGTGCCAGCAGCCTAAGGGGGCGGGCAGGGTACGTTCAAGAGACCCAGTACTTC,CASSLRGRAGYVQETQYF
15,TRBV6-5,TRBJ1-3,-,-,TGTGCCAGCAGTTACCCAGGAGTTGCTGGAAACACCATATATTTT,CASSYPGVAGNTIYF
16,TRBV20-1,TRBJ2-2,-,-,TGCAGTGCTAGCAGGGGCGGCTCACCTTACACCGGGGAGCTGTTTTTT,CSASRGGSPYTGELFF